This T cell receptor beta chain emerged from a study of T cells in Graves' hyperthyroidism and ophthalmopathy (dated 2019 in TCRdb). Study-level background: Peripheral blood was sampled at the time of initial diagnosis, prior to any treatment. TCR V-J signatures able to tell the groups apart were searched for in a discovery cohort of 90 to 100 patients, of whom approximately 40 had Graves' ophthalmopathy and more than 55 had stable Graves' hyperthyroidism. Whether ophthalmopathy could be predicted prospectively was tested in an independent validation cohort made up of roughly 20 hyperthyroidism patients plus 17 patients who later progressed to ophthalmopathy. For training and testing, the 100 or so patients in the discovery cohort were randomly divided in a 7:3 ratio. In six Graves' hyperthyroidism patients, the study also compared T-cell repertoires from thyroid tissue with T-cell repertoires from blood. After sampling, hyperthyroidism patients received methimazole starting at 30 mg daily, and ophthalmopathy patients received high-dose intravenous methylprednisolone. TCR Vbeta CDR3 sequencing of 130 to 150 peripheral blood samples (more than 40 ophthalmopathy, 75 hyperthyroidism and roughly 17 progressor patients) is reported in the paper. The paper's findings and limits, for the study overall: No statistical method was used to fix the sample size in advance, and group allocation was not hidden from the investigators. Ophthalmopathy was separated from stable hyperthyroidism by a 13 V-J signature model, with approximately 85% sensitivity and approximately 84% specificity obtained in cross-validation and 80%/75% obtained in testing. Most expanded thyroid clonotypes (frequency above 0.001) were also detected in blood, a finding suggesting that blood repertoires may reflect thyroid immune responses. In validation, progression to ophthalmopathy was predicted by the model with around 70% sensitivity and around 76% specificity, a median of around 6.5 months before onset.

The TCR beta CDR3 regions were amplified from the RNA transcripts. The first round of RT-PCR for the TCR CDR3 was performed with the HTBI primer set and the Qiagen OneStep RT-PCR kit. A second multiplex PCR round built the libraries, followed by size selection and purification. The libraries were sequenced on an Illumina HiSeq2000 using paired-end 100 bp reads. Per the authors' processing: Raw data were processed with SOAPnuke, discarding reads with adapters, uncalled bases, mean Phred below 15, or no exact constant-primer or identifier match. COPE v1.2.5 was used to merge the high-quality paired reads, and each unique nucleotide sequence was defined as a clonotype. Clonotypes were aligned to IMGT TRBV, TRBD and TRBJ reference segments using MiTCR v1.1. Only V-J combinations with frequency above 0.0001, covering 98% to 99.2% of repertoires, were analysed. The TCS score was defined as the ratio of F50 (clonal expansion) to E x V (chaos), calculated using BLOSUM62-based TCRdist between CDR3 peptides within each V-J. Welch's t-statistics and random forest reduced some 510 V-J features to fewer than 15, which were used in a naive Bayes classifier (R e1071). Clones were called with MiXCR by TCRdb after fastp trimmed the public reads at Q25, and only in-frame beta chains were retained. CDR3 protein sequences are deduplicated, and each keeps its most common genes and DNA. It is TCRdb's table, rather than the study itself, that gives the V and J calls and clone size. The sample has around 600,000 distinct CDR3 sequences on record, approximately 14% of them singletons. Clones ranked in the top ten supply about an eighth of the sample.

Points on this clonotype: Its antigen specificity is not known. Base qualities are not provided; no much larger clone lies one nucleotide away.

Per the germline V gene (reference sequence), DFQATT is the CDR1 and SNEGSKA is the CDR2. The V end gives up 8 bases and the J end 3 bases, leaving 4 bases in the junction not matched to a gene. Taken from cysteine to phenylalanine, the CDR3 has 12 residues. Only the CDR3 DNA stays, 36 bases, in frame from base 1. Ophthalmopathy patients had moderately to severely active disease, Clinical Activity Score of at least 3, NOSPECS grade of at least 4, and duration under 3 months. Patients with uncontrolled infections, other autoimmune diseases, pregnancy or lactation were excluded. Diagnoses were established on the basis of clinical symptoms, serum thyroxine and TRAb, thyroid ultrasound, and orbital computed tomography. Ficoll-Paque density gradient centrifugation was used to isolate PBMCs from around 10 ml of fresh peripheral blood. Total RNA was extracted using Trizol reagent, and RNA quality was assessed on an Agilent 2100 Bioanalyzer.

The chain employs TRBV20-1 and TRBJ2-7; 10 bases in the junction line up with TRBD2. The specimen was blood. The source is a woman between 45 and 65 years old with Graves' ophthalmopathy. The nucleotide sequence reads TGCAGTCAGACTAGCGGGCACTACGAGCAGTACTTC. It encodes CSQTSGHYEQYF.